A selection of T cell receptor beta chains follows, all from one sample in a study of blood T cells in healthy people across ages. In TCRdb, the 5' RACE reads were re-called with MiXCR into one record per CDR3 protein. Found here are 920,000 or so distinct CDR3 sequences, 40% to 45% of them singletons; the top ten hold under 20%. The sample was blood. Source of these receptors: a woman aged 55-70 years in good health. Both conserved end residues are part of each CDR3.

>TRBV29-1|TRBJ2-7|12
CSVQVGSYEQYF
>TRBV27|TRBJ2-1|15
CASSGQSSSYNEQFF
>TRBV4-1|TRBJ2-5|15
CASSQGILAGETQYF
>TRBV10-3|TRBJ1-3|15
CAITTGDLSGNTIYF
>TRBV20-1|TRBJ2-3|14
CSARDEGGADTQYF
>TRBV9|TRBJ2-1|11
CASKTGDEQFF
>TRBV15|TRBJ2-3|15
CATSRDSGGTDTQYF
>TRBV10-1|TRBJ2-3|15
CASSESRQSTDTQYF
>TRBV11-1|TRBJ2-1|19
CASSLAHPRTSGSANEQFF
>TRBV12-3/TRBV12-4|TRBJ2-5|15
CASSLDPGYQETQYF
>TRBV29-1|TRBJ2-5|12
CSAQIGDSEQYF
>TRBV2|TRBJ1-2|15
CASSDHPLLGSGYTF
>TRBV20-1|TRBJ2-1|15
CSARPARGSYNEQFF
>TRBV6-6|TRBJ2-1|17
CASSYPVTSGRNNEQFF
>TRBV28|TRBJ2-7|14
CASSDSTTSYEQYF
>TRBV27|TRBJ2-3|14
CASSPQGASTTQYF
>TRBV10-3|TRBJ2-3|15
CAISEGQASTDTQYF
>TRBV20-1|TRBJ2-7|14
CSARGTGTKYEQYF
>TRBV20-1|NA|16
CSARDVVGAGPYEQYF
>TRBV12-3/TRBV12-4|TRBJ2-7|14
CASIRTGAFNEQYF
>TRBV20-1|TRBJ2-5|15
CSARRTSGLQETQYF
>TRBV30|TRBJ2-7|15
CAWRWGGVSSYEQYF
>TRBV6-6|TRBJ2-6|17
CASSYSNAGSGANVLTF
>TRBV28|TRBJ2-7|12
CASSFYGYEQYF
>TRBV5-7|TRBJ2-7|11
CASSYGTEQYF
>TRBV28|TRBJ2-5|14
CASSASGTLHEQYF
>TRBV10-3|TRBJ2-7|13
CAISLAGVSEQYF
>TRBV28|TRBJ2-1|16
CASSLVAGGGYNEQFF
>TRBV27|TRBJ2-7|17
CASSSHRTGGLAYEQYF
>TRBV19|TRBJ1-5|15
CASSIGSNSNQPQHF
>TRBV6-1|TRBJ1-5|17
CASSPGPARLSNQPQHF
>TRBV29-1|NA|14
CSSIGTGDGGEQYF
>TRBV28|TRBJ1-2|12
CAGSLGSYGYTF
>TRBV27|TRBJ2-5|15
CASREPGQGAKEQYF
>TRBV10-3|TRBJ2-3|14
CAISVGGKGDTQYF
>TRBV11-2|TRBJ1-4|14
CASSPGQGEEKLFF
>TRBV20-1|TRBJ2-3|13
CSSGGGSPDTQYF
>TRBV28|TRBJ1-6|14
CASSLEQSGSPLHF
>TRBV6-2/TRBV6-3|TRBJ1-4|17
CASSYPSSGLTNEKLFF
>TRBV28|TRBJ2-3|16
CASSFIFPNGTDTQYF
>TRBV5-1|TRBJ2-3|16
CASSSQPGGSTDTQYF
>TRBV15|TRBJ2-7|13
CATSRDRGGEQYF
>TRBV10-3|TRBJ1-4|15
CAISEGDREDEKLFF
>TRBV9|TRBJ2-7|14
CASSGSGRRNEQYF
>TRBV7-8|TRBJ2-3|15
CASSLRTGGQDTQYF
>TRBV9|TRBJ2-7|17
CASSASPGTSGRYEQYF
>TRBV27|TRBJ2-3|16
CASTTLLSGRRDTQYF
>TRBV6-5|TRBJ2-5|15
CASSYLGNGEATQYF
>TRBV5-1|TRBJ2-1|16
CASSILAGGTYNEQFF
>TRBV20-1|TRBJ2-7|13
CSALTDSFYEQYF